Listed below are T cell receptor beta chains from one sample, sequenced in a study of T cell responses to AZD1222 COVID-19 vaccine. TCRdb keeps only in-frame clones here, not all; method: immunoSEQ multiplex PCR. The sample carries about 100,000 clones, around 87% recorded once. Sequenced here: peripheral blood, sampled on day 0 of MenACWY control vaccination. The receptors derive from an adult in good health. The conserved cysteine and the conserved F or W are not part of the CDR3 here. The order of the fields is V gene, J gene, CDR3 protein.

>TRBV20-1|TRBJ2-7
SARGYYEQY
>TRBV30|TRBJ1-1
AFSGGYTEAF
>TRBV28|TRBJ1-1
ASSSGVNTEAF
>TRBV2|TRBJ1-6
ASRKWTENSPLH
>TRBV4-3|TRBJ1-5
ASSQDGDQPQH
>TRBV7-6|TRBJ2-7
ASSLGTGFAYEQY
>TRBV28|TRBJ1-1
ASSAGTGGLNTEAF
>TRBV5-1|TRBJ1-2
ASTPGVGGRSGGYT
>TRBV10-3|TRBJ1-2
AISVTGENGYT
>TRBV9|TRBJ2-2
ASSVEPTSENTGELF
>TRBV10-2|TRBJ1-1
ASSAQGDTEAF
>TRBV10-1|TRBJ2-3
ASSLPPYCGGYQHTQY
>TRBV3-1/TRBV3-2|TRBJ1-1
ASSQSEVEAF
>TRBV15|TRBJ2-1
ATSGYTGGEGSYNEQF
>TRBV10-1|TRBJ1-1
ASSWERGTEAF
>TRBV4-1|TRBJ1-1
ASSQERGNTEAF
>TRBV5-8|TRBJ2-7
ASSPTPGGGLSYEQY
>TRBV4-3|TRBJ1-2
ASSQEPQGVSYGYT
>TRBV4-3|TRBJ2-7
ASSQTPGMGSYEQY
>TRBV12-3/TRBV12-4|TRBJ2-2
ASSPDPQGLF
>TRBV3-1/TRBV3-2|TRBJ2-3
ASSQVRDTLATDTQY
>TRBV19|TRBJ2-2
ASSPSQGTTGELF
>TRBV2|TRBJ1-1
ASNLLGGPEAF
>TRBV7-2|TRBJ2-2
ASAGANTGELF
>TRBV5-1|TRBJ2-2
ASSLDLLGFANTGELF
>TRBV6-2/TRBV6-3|TRBJ1-1
ASSYSQGTRLNTEAF
>TRBV27|TRBJ1-4
ASSLLGAGNEKLF
>TRBV28|TRBJ1-3
ASSPPYSGNTIY
>TRBV5-1|TRBJ2-7
ASSSGRNSYEQY
>TRBV6-2/TRBV6-3|TRBJ1-4
ASSFTPEGHNEKLF
>TRBV19|TRBJ2-4
ASSIPVRASAKNIQY
>TRBV6-4|TRBJ2-2
ASKPGQGFTGELF
>TRBV7-2|TRBJ1-2
ASSPQVEVNYGYT
>TRBV28|TRBJ1-2
ASSSAQAVGYGYT
>TRBV24-1|TRBJ2-3
ATSDQGLSTDTQY
>TRBV24-1|TRBJ2-2
ATSLGGYGELF
>TRBV19|TRBJ1-2
ASSMDEASYGYT
>TRBV18|TRBJ1-1
ASSPPHAPEAF
>TRBV19|TRBJ2-2
ASSGVAGGDTGELF
>TRBV7-2|TRBJ2-3
ASSPTRESSGGATDTQY
>TRBV21-1|TRBJ2-7
ASSKRGTSGSSYEQY
>TRBV11-2|TRBJ2-2
ASSSPGLVNTGELF
>TRBV7-2|TRBJ2-1
ASSPPVVAGYNEQF